This TCR beta chain was identified in a study of early T cells in non-severe SARS-CoV-2 infection. Study-wide points: Matching results from VDJdb favored anti-spike CD8 responses, leaving private and CD4 specificities undetected.

Individual cDNA molecules received unique molecular identifiers during library preparation. From the 5' RACE reads, TCRdb called clonotypes with MiXCR, one entry per CDR3 protein. Counted here are tens of thousands of distinct CDR3 sequences, roughly 4.7% occurring once; the ten biggest clones make up under 8%. The CDR3 sequence is 13 residues long. Between the trimmed V and J ends, which lost 2 bases and 6 bases, there was a span of 10 bases. Germline V gene sequence: CDR1 SGDLS, CDR2 YYNGEE. This clonotype turned up a few times. The antigen remains unidentified. This TCR derives from an adult who was a healthcare worker with PCR-confirmed SARS-CoV-2 infection or an uninfected control (not recorded which). The sample consisted of whole blood, taken at baseline. The chain combines TRBV9 with TRBJ2-3; no definite D call. CDR3 DNA: TGTGCCAGCAGCGTGGACCTTGGGGATACGCAGTATTTT. As protein: CASSVDLGDTQYF.